Listed below are T cell receptor beta chains from one sample, sequenced in a study of blood T cell repertoires in COVID-19. The protocol was immunoSEQ multiplex PCR, while the TCRdb copy is restricted to in-frame clones and leaves out a portion. This sample has approximately 100,000 clones, with approximately 90% found just once. Specimen: peripheral blood. These receptors came from a human donor with acute or convalescent COVID-19. The donor label of this sample is uncertain. Each CDR3 is given with its conserved first and last residue. D genes are given only for firm matches. The size field is filled for only some rows; it gives once, few, many or a size class.

clone_size: .
d_call: .
v_call: TRBV6-2/TRBV6-3
cdr3_aa: CASSPGTSNQPQHF

clone_size: .
d_call: TRBD2
v_call: TRBV30
cdr3_aa: CAWSVPGTSGGLAAQFF

clone_size: .
d_call: TRBD1
v_call: TRBV19
cdr3_aa: CASSLSGTAAGKLFF

clone_size: .
d_call: TRBD1
v_call: TRBV2
cdr3_aa: CASSAGTDNEQFF

clone_size: .
d_call: .
v_call: TRBV5-5
cdr3_aa: CASSFWGAGGANVLTF

clone_size: .
d_call: TRBD1
v_call: TRBV19
cdr3_aa: CASEARGRNTEAFF

clone_size: .
d_call: TRBD1
v_call: TRBV28
cdr3_aa: CASSKQGARGYTF

clone_size: .
d_call: .
v_call: TRBV5-1
cdr3_aa: CASSLRVRDEKLFF

clone_size: .
d_call: TRBD1
v_call: TRBV15
cdr3_aa: CATSRGGTGFSYEQYF

clone_size: .
d_call: .
v_call: TRBV28
cdr3_aa: CASSLGRGGTEAFF

clone_size: once
d_call: .
v_call: TRBV18
cdr3_aa: CASSLNPGQGISAEAFF

clone_size: .
d_call: .
v_call: TRBV12-3/TRBV12-4
cdr3_aa: CASSYRGWEAFF